These T cell receptor beta chains were read from a single sample in a study of blood T cell repertoires in COVID-19. Profiling relied on immunoSEQ multiplex PCR, and the TCRdb table lists in-frame clones only, not all of them. The table shows 88,000 or so clones, with roughly 83% occurring only once. Sequenced input: peripheral blood. Receptors were obtained from a human donor in a cohort sampled during active COVID-19. The CDR3 runs from the conserved cysteine through the conserved F or W. Each record gives: V gene, clone size, J gene, D gene, CDR3 protein, CDR3 DNA. The D gene is left open where the match is weak. Size is stated for part of the rows, as once, few or many counts, or as a class when the clone is expanded.

TRBV5-3,.,TRBJ2-2,TRBD1,CARSPRQGRPIRNTGELFF,TGTGCCAGAAGCCCGAGACAGGGGCGACCAATACGGAACACCGGGGAGCTGTTTTTT
TRBV28,once,TRBJ2-1,TRBD2,CASSITSGSSYNEQFF,TGTGCCAGCAGTATAACTAGCGGGAGCTCCTACAATGAGCAGTTCTTC
TRBV19,.,TRBJ1-2,TRBD1,CASRKQGAGDYGYTF,TGTGCCAGTAGGAAACAGGGGGCTGGGGACTATGGCTACACCTTC
TRBV14,.,TRBJ2-3,TRBD1,CASSPRTGKDTQYF,TGTGCCAGCAGCCCTCGGACAGGCAAAGATACGCAGTATTTT
TRBV10-3,.,TRBJ2-3,TRBD1,CAISESEDRGRDTQYF,TGTGCCATCAGTGAGTCCGAGGACAGGGGTAGAGATACGCAGTATTTT
TRBV30,.,TRBJ1-2,.,CALGSRVNYGYTF,TGTGCCTTGGGGTCTCGAGTGAACTATGGCTACACCTTC
TRBV28,once,TRBJ2-3,TRBD2,CASGLATDTQYF,TGTGCCAGCGGACTAGCGACAGATACGCAGTATTTT
TRBV30,.,TRBJ2-7,TRBD2,CAWSGGLAGVEQYF,TGTGCCTGGAGTGGGGGGCTAGCGGGAGTCGAGCAGTACTTC
TRBV27,.,TRBJ2-5,.,CATSLRVAETQYF,TGTGCCACCTCCCTGAGGGTGGCGGAGACCCAGTACTTC
TRBV28,.,TRBJ1-2,TRBD1,CATLDRALPGRYTF,TGTGCCACCCTGGACAGGGCGCTTCCCGGGAGGTACACCTTC
TRBV7-2,.,TRBJ2-7,TRBD2,CASSFIAGGQFEQYF,TGTGCCAGCAGCTTCATAGCGGGGGGGCAATTCGAGCAGTACTTC
TRBV6-1,.,TRBJ2-2,TRBD2,CASSAPSSGNTGELFF,TGTGCCAGCAGTGCCCCTTCTAGCGGGAACACCGGGGAGCTGTTTTTT
TRBV4-3,.,TRBJ2-1,.,CASSQESSTIYEQFF,TGCGCCAGCAGCCAAGAGAGTAGTACCATCTATGAGCAGTTCTTC
TRBV9,.,TRBJ2-3,TRBD1,CASSFRQGPDTQYF,TGTGCCAGCAGCTTCCGACAGGGTCCAGATACGCAGTATTTT
TRBV5-1,.,TRBJ2-2,.,CASSLTSGRNTGELFF,TGCGCCAGCAGCTTGACGAGCGGGCGGAACACCGGGGAGCTGTTTTTT
TRBV6-2/TRBV6-3,.,TRBJ2-6,TRBD1,CASSYGPDRGPISSGANVLTF,TGTGCCAGCAGTTACGGGCCCGACAGGGGGCCAATAAGCTCTGGGGCCAACGTCCTGACTTTC
TRBV12-3/TRBV12-4,.,TRBJ1-2,.,CASSLLDGYTF,TGTGCCAGCAGTTTGCTAGATGGCTACACCTTC
TRBV28,.,TRBJ1-3,.,CASSLQGNAGNTIYF,TGTGCCAGCAGTTTACAGGGAAACGCTGGAAACACCATATATTTT
TRBV9,.,TRBJ1-1,.,CASSVGGNEAFF,TGTGCCAGCAGCGTAGGAGGAAACGAAGCTTTCTTT
TRBV10-3,.,TRBJ1-5,TRBD1,CAISDAGRQGAYSNQPQHF,TGTGCCATCAGTGACGCCGGTCGTCAGGGGGCCTATAGCAATCAGCCCCAGCATTTT
TRBV7-2,.,TRBJ2-7,.,CASSPLPVGGASYEQYF,TGTGCCAGCAGCCCGCTCCCGGTTGGCGGGGCCTCCTACGAGCAGTACTTC
TRBV3-1/TRBV3-2,.,TRBJ2-7,TRBD2,CASSRRGGPYEQYF,TGTGCCAGCAGCCGCCGGGGGGGCCCCTACGAGCAGTACTTC
TRBV6-6,.,TRBJ1-1,TRBD1,CASSTGTGIISNEAFF,TGTGCCAGCAGTACCGGGACAGGGATTATTTCTAATGAAGCTTTCTTT
TRBV5-6,.,TRBJ2-7,TRBD2,CASSLGGGYEQYF,TGTGCCAGCAGCTTGGGGGGAGGGTACGAGCAGTACTTC
TRBV30,.,TRBJ1-5,.,CAWSPRGGQPQHF,TGTGCCTGGAGTCCTCGGGGGGGTCAGCCCCAGCATTTT
TRBV3-1/TRBV3-2,few,TRBJ2-5,TRBD2,CASSHTPGLAIQETQYF,TGTGCCAGCAGCCACACTCCGGGACTAGCGATACAAGAGACCCAGTACTTC
TRBV5-1,once,TRBJ2-7,TRBD2,CASSRTSGGFYEQYF,TGCGCCAGCAGCAGGACTAGCGGGGGCTTCTACGAGCAGTACTTC